The 20 T cell receptor beta chains below all came from one sample that was sequenced in a study of T cell repertoires in cytomegalovirus infection. Their recognized antigens are unknown. TCRdb called the reads again in MiXCR, with one record for every CDR3 protein. The sample holds fewer than 850,000 distinct CDR3 sequences, around 29% seen once. The source material was cultured CD8+ T cells from PBMCs, sampled from culture after CMV antigen stimulation. The receptor set was obtained from a human donor in good health (CMV status not recorded). Some clones in this sample may be carry-over from other donors' samples.

The chain carries TRBV2 and TRBJ2-7; D is unresolved. This CDR3 contains 13 residues. From germline, CDR1 is SNHLY and CDR2 FYNNEI. V dropped 9 bases and J dropped 1 base, with 13 bases sitting between them. The CDR3 spells CASSRLMSYEQYV. CDR3 DNA sequence: TGTGCCAGTTCCCGGCTGATGTCCTACGAGCAGTACGTC.

The chain employs TRBV6-2 or TRBV6-3 and TRBJ2-2; no definite D call. CDR1 and CDR2 from the germline V gene are MNHEY and SVGEGT. The V gene lost 10 bases and the J gene lost 0 bases, with 9 bases spanning the gap. The CDR3 is 13 amino acids. This chain's CDR3 is CATNTANTGELFF. Here the CDR3 DNA reads TGTGCCACCAACACCGCGAACACCGGGGAGCTGTTTTTT.

This clonotype was counted a few times. The genes are TRBV6-2 or TRBV6-3 and TRBJ1-1; D is uncertain. Germline V CDR1 and CDR2: MNHEY, SVGEGT. The CDR3 is 15 amino acids. The V and J ends lost 2 bases and 0 bases respectively, with 10 bases between them. The CDR3 region is CASSYGGPLNTEAFF. The CDR3 nucleotides read TGTGCCAGCAGTTACGGAGGGCCCCTGAACACTGAAGCTTTCTTT.

This chain joins TRBV7-6 and TRBJ2-1, with 11 bases that match TRBD2. V was pared by 2 bases and J by 2 bases, with 5 bases of the junction left unmatched. The germline gives CDR1 SGHVS, CDR2 FNYEAQ. The CDR3 consists of 17 residues. The CDR3 sequence: CASSLWGSGGAYNEQFF. CDR3 nucleotide sequence: TGTGCCAGCAGCTTATGGGGTAGCGGGGGGGCCTACAATGAGCAGTTCTTC.

The CDR3 here is CASSPPRGPSSYNEQFF. Written as DNA, the CDR3 is TGTGCCAGCAGCCCCCCCAGGGGCCCGAGCTCCTACAATGAGCAGTTCTTC. The chain uses TRBV27 and TRBJ2-1; D is possibly TRBD1 (6 bases). Germline V gene data show CDR1 as MNHEY and CDR2 as SMNVEV (reference sequence). V was trimmed by 6 bases and J by 0 bases, leaving 18 bases between them. The CDR3 contains 17 residues.

This clonotype has just a few counts. The V gene is TRBV25-1, the J gene TRBJ2-1; 7 positions agree with TRBD2. The CDR3 sequence is 17 residues long. CDR1 and CDR2 from the germline V gene are MGHDK and SYGVNS. V lost 1 base, J lost 8 bases, and 14 bases stayed unmatched. CDR3 sequence reads: CASSEWASGLPEDEQFF. The DNA of the CDR3 is TGTGCCAGCAGTGAATGGGCTAGCGGCCTCCCCGAGGATGAGCAGTTCTTC.

This clonotype was seen many times. J is TRBJ1-5 and V is TRBV12-3 or TRBV12-4; TRBD1 aligns across 7 bases. This CDR3 has 16 amino acids. V lost 5 bases, J lost 1 base, and 8 bases stayed unmatched. This CDR3 reads CASSALGGQSNQPQHF. The CDR3 DNA sequence: TGTGCCAGCAGTGCTTTAGGGGGCCAGAGCAATCAGCCCCAGCATTTT.

The chain links TRBV27 to TRBJ2-7; a possible D gene is TRBD1 (6 bases). Germline-derived CDR1 and CDR2 are MNHEY and SMNVEV (reference sequence). CDR3 length: 15 amino acids. V was clipped by 4 bases and J by 2 bases, with 15 bases between them. CDR3 sequence reads: CASSYSAGVAYEQYF. The CDR3 DNA sequence: TGTGCCAGCAGTTACAGCGCAGGGGTTGCCTACGAGCAGTACTTC.

This clonotype came up many times. This sequence joins TRBV7-8 and TRBJ2-1, with a possible D match to TRBD1 (7 bases). The CDR3 has 13 amino acids. The V end lost 8 bases, the J end lost 5 bases, and 13 bases lay between the germline ends. The germline V gene has CDR1 SGHVS and CDR2 FQNEAQ. The CDR3 region is CASQGGADNEQFF. CDR3 DNA: TGTGCCAGCCAGGGGGGTGCGGACAATGAGCAGTTCTTC.

The V gene is TRBV7-6, the J gene TRBJ2-7, with D possibly TRBD1 on 6 matching bases. There are 14 residues in the CDR3. CDR1 and CDR2 from the germline V gene are SGHVS and FNYEAQ. V was cut by 5 bases and J by 2 bases, with 13 bases left in between. CDR3 protein: CASSETGSTYEQYF. The CDR3 coding sequence is TGTGCCAGCAGCGAAACAGGGTCCACCTACGAGCAGTACTTC. The complete variable domain, with remaining parts taken from reference TRBV7-6 and TRBJ2-7, reads GAGVSQSPRYKVTKRGQDVALRCDPISGHVSLYWYRQALGQGPEFLTYFNYEAQQDKSGLPNDRFSAERPEGSISTLTIQRTEQRDSAMYRCASSETGSTYEQYFGPGTRLTVT.

This clonotype was picked up one time. The CDR3 end shows no conserved phenylalanine or tryptophan, and so a read error is likely. V and J are TRBV12-3 or TRBV12-4 and TRBJ1-3, with D uncertain. The germline V and J ends were trimmed by 5 bases and 0 bases, with 14 bases remaining between them. The length of the CDR3 is 16 residues. The CDR3 DNA is TGTGCCAGCAGTCAAACCGGACGTAACTCTGGAAACACCATATATCTT. This codes for CASSQTGRNSGNTIYL.

In its sample, this clonotype was seen many times. Written as DNA, the CDR3 is TGTGCCAGCAGTGCCGGACAGGGGGCGAGGCAGCCCCAGCATTTT. It is translated as CASSAGQGARQPQHF. The chain couples TRBV12-3 or TRBV12-4 to TRBJ1-5; TRBD1 matches at 11 bases. The ends lost 5 bases at V and 7 bases at J; junction bases unmatched: 7. The CDR3 covers 15 residues.

The rearrangement links TRBV5-4 to TRBJ1-1; D not resolved. This CDR3 comprises 14 residues. The V gene lost 0 bases and the J gene lost 3 bases, with 9 bases spanning the gap. CDR1 and CDR2 from the germline V gene are SGHNT and YYREEE (reference sequence). CDR3 in DNA: TGTGCCAGCAGCTTGGACAGAGACTACACTGAAGCTTTCTTT. This translates into CASSLDRDYTEAFF.

This clonotype has more than one count but fewer than ten. V and J are TRBV6-1 and TRBJ1-2, with TRBD1 matching 7 bases. Trimming cost V 6 bases and J 3 bases; bases outside gene matches: 7. Germline V gives CDR1 MNHNS, CDR2 SASEGT. This CDR3 comprises 14 residues. The CDR3 is CASRGTARYYGYTF. DNA of the CDR3: TGTGCCAGCAGAGGGACAGCTAGGTACTATGGCTACACCTTC.

The genes are TRBV19 and TRBJ1-2; 8 nucleotides align to TRBD1. This CDR3 region has 14 residues. Trimming removed 4 bases from V and 4 bases from J; junction bases left unmatched: 5. The germline V gene encodes CDR1 LNHDA and CDR2 SQIVND (reference sequence). CDR3 DNA sequence: TGTGCCAGTAGTACGACAGGGGTTGGCTATGGCTACACCTTC. It translates to CASSTTGVGYGYTF.

This clonotype occurred a few times. The J gene is TRBJ1-2, the V gene TRBV27; D not certain. Germline CDR1 is MNHEY and CDR2 is SMNVEV (reference sequence). V was clipped by 7 bases and J by 7 bases, with 43 bases between them. The CDR3 contains 22 residues. The CDR3 reads CASTPQRDILGPNYGYTGGYTF. The CDR3, as DNA: TGTGCCAGCACCCCTCAAAGGGATATTCTGGGTCCTAACTATGGCTACACGGGTGGCTACACCTTC.

The gene calls are TRBV2 and TRBJ2-1; D might be TRBD1 (5 bases). V shed 3 bases and J shed 3 bases, with 6 bases lying between them. The CDR3 loop spans 13 amino acids. Germline-derived CDR1 and CDR2 are SNHLY and FYNNEI. CDR3: CASSETDYNEQFF. CDR3 nucleotides: TGTGCCAGCAGTGAGACAGACTACAATGAGCAGTTCTTC.

The chain carries TRBV7-9 and TRBJ1-2; maybe TRBD1 (5 bases). The germline gives CDR1 SEHNR, CDR2 FQNEAQ (reference sequence). This CDR3 is built from 14 residues. Deletions cut 3 bases from V and 6 bases from J, with 14 bases between. The CDR3 DNA sequence: TGTGCCAGCAGCTTCTCCAGGGCCTCAGATGGCTACACCTTC. This encodes CASSFSRASDGYTF.

The genes are TRBV4-1 and TRBJ1-1, with 7 nucleotides matching TRBD1. Unmatched junction bases numbered 7, after V lost 3 bases and J lost 0 bases. Germline V gives CDR1 MGHRA, CDR2 YSYEKL. This CDR3 contains 16 residues. The CDR3 loop reads CASSHGQETMNTEAFF. CDR3 sequence (DNA): TGCGCCAGCAGCCACGGACAGGAGACCATGAACACTGAAGCTTTCTTT.

This clonotype was picked up many times. V gene TRBV11-3 combines with J gene TRBJ2-1, with D perhaps TRBD1 (6 bases). V was trimmed by 5 bases and J by 6 bases, leaving 20 bases between them. Germline V gives CDR1 SGHNT, CDR2 YENEEA. The CDR3 consists of 16 residues. CDR3 protein: CASSPYWPQGINEQFF. CDR3 coding DNA: TGTGCCAGCAGCCCTTATTGGCCCCAGGGGATCAATGAGCAGTTCTTC.